Each of the 32 T cell receptor beta chains below was sequenced from the same sample in a study of memory CD4+ T cells and cytomegalovirus serostatus (dated by TCRdb to about 2019). Library construction relied on the immunoSEQ multiplex PCR assay. In its TCRdb copy, this immuneACCESS table keeps in-frame sequences only and misses some clones. Where compared with another copy, unresolved V genes explain less than half of these, and the others have no known cause. The sample table holds approximately 46,000 clones, of which about 70% were seen once. Clones ranked in the top ten supply 1.2% of the sample. A FACSAria II was used to sort memory CD4+ T cells, defined as single viable CD3+CD4+CD8-CD45RO+ cells. The sequenced sample consisted of memory CD4+ T cells from blood. Receptors were obtained from an adult in good health and CMV-seropositive.

The table lists this clone with a count of one. The rearrangement links TRBV15 to TRBJ1-1; D possibly corresponds to TRBD1 (6 bases). The V and J ends lost 5 bases and 7 bases respectively, with 20 bases between them. The germline V gene encodes CDR1 LNHNV and CDR2 YYDKDF (reference sequence). This CDR3 is 15 amino acids long. CDR3 nucleotides: TGTGCCACCAGCGCTTGGGCGGCAGAACAGGGTGAAGCTTTCTTT. Encoded protein: CATSAWAAEQGEAFF. The whole variable domain, remainder taken from reference TRBV15 and TRBJ1-1, is DAMVIQNPRYQVTQFGKPVTLSCSQTLNHNVMYWYQQKSSQAPKLLFHYYDKDFNNEADTPDNFQSRRPNTSFCFLDIRSPGLGDTAMYLCATSAWAAEQGEAFFGQGTRLTVV.

The chain combines TRBV6-6 with TRBJ2-6; D might be TRBD2 (6 bases). The CDR3 sequence is 16 residues long. The germline CDR1 and CDR2 sequences are MNHNY and SVGAGI (reference sequence). V was cut by 7 bases and J by 0 bases, with 13 bases left in between. This CDR3 is CASTAEGFSGANVLTF. For the CDR3, the DNA is TGTGCCAGCACTGCGGAGGGATTCTCTGGGGCCAACGTCCTGACTTTC.

The J gene is TRBJ2-2, the V gene TRBV9; D unresolved. There are 15 residues in the CDR3. V lost 4 bases and J lost 3, with 13 bases in between. Germline V gene data show CDR1 as SGDLS and CDR2 as YYNGEE. This CDR3 is CASSIRTADTGELFF. Here the CDR3 DNA reads TGTGCCAGCAGCATAAGGACGGCGGACACCGGGGAGCTGTTTTTT.

The chain is built from TRBV19 and TRBJ2-5, with 7 nucleotides matching TRBD1. The J segment lost 1 base and the V segment lost 5 bases, leaving 4 bases of the junction unmatched. CDR1 and CDR2 (germline): LNHDA, SQIVND (reference sequence). The CDR3 covers 14 residues. CDR3 DNA sequence: TGTGCCAGTAGTCGGGCAGGGGGCCAAGAGACCCAGTACTTC. Its protein product is CASSRAGGQETQYF.

There are a few counts of this clone. The J gene is TRBJ1-2, the V gene TRBV6-5, with a weak D call TRBD1 (5 bases). V was clipped by 6 bases and J by 3 bases, with 8 bases between them. This CDR3 has 12 residues. Germline lookup yields CDR1 MNHEY and CDR2 SVGAGI. The CDR3 here is CASRQGDYGYTF. CDR3 DNA sequence: TGTGCCAGCAGGCAGGGTGACTATGGCTACACCTTC.

J is TRBJ1-3 and V is TRBV6-1; the D is unclear. The CDR3 length is 15 residues. Trimming removed 5 bases from V and 4 bases from J, with 15 bases in between. The germline V gene has CDR1 MNHNS and CDR2 SASEGT. This chain's CDR3 is CASSPYTEAGNTIYF. In DNA form, the CDR3 reads TGTGCCAGCAGTCCCTACACTGAAGCCGGAAACACCATATATTTT.

The V and J genes are TRBV7-8 and TRBJ2-7; possible D gene TRBD2, 6 bases. V was cut by 0 bases and J by 7 bases, with 10 bases left in between. The CDR3 loop spans 13 amino acids. Germline lookup yields CDR1 SGHVS and CDR2 FQNEAQ. CDR3 region: CASSLAGGAEQYF. The CDR3 DNA sequence: TGTGCCAGCAGCTTAGCAGGCGGGGCAGAGCAGTACTTC.

This clone was picked up one time. The chain carries TRBV4-3 and TRBJ2-7; D possibly corresponds to TRBD1 (7 bases). Germline CDR1 is LGHNA and CDR2 is YSLEER. The CDR3 has 14 amino acids. V lost 4 bases, J lost 4 bases, and 14 bases lay in between. CDR3 protein: CASSLRDRAYEQYF. CDR3 nucleotides: TGCGCCAGCAGCCTGCGGGACAGAGCTTACGAGCAGTACTTC.

CDR3 loop: CATSRDIQVPGPQPQHF. The CDR3 bases are TGTGCCACCAGCAGAGACATACAAGTCCCGGGACCTCAGCCCCAGCATTTT. The rearrangement joins TRBV15 to TRBJ1-5; possible D gene TRBD1, 5 bases. Germline CDR1 is LNHNV and CDR2 is YYDKDF (reference sequence). Trimming pared 0 bases from V and 6 bases from J, leaving 18 bases between. CDR3 length: 17 amino acids.

This clone occurred a few times. The V call is TRBV4-3, the J call TRBJ2-3; 8 bases match TRBD2. Germline V gene sequence: CDR1 LGHNA, CDR2 YSLEER. V gave up 0 bases and J gave up 6 bases; unmatched junction bases: 8. The CDR3 covers 16 residues. The CDR3 here is CASSQEPGLGGDTQYF. The CDR3 nucleotides are TGCGCCAGCAGCCAAGAACCGGGACTAGGGGGGGATACGCAGTATTTT.

This clone has more than one count but fewer than ten. This chain connects TRBV7-2 to TRBJ2-5, with 7 bases fitting TRBD1. CDR1 is SGHTA and CDR2 is FQGNSA in the germline V gene. This CDR3 is built from 15 residues. Trimming at V came to 5 bases and at J to 2 bases, leaving 8 bases not matched to a gene. The chain's CDR3 is CASSDQGTEQETQYF. In DNA form, the CDR3 reads TGTGCCAGCAGCGACCAAGGGACAGAACAAGAGACCCAGTACTTC.

The rearrangement joins TRBV28 to TRBJ2-7; D is undetermined. V lost 3 bases and J 2 bases, leaving 5 bases between the germline ends. Germline CDR1 and CDR2: MDHEN and SYDVKM. The CDR3 is 12 amino acids. In DNA, the CDR3 is TGTGCCAGCAGTTTCGGCCCCTACGAGCAGTACTTC. It specifies CASSFGPYEQYF.

In regard to this clone: The same CDR3 also results from other DNA sequences found in this sample. The V gene is TRBV15, the J gene TRBJ1-3; a possible D gene is TRBD1 (6 bases). The germline gives CDR1 LNHNV, CDR2 YYDKDF (reference sequence). V lost 3 bases, J lost 0 bases, and 6 bases lay in between. The CDR3 totals 14 residues. The CDR3 DNA is TGTGCCACCAGCAGGGACAGCTCTGGAAACACCATATATTTT. Its protein product is CATSRDSSGNTIYF.

This clone was detected once. The rearrangement joins TRBV7-9 to TRBJ2-1; D perhaps matches TRBD2 (7 bases). Looked up from germline, CDR1 is SEHNR and CDR2 is FQNEAQ (reference sequence). The germline V and J ends were trimmed by 2 bases and 9 bases, with 11 bases remaining between them. This CDR3 is 13 amino acids long. The DNA for the CDR3 is TGTGCCAGCAGCTTATTGGGGGGGGCTGAGCAGTTCTTC. Residues: CASSLLGGAEQFF.

This clone was seen a few times. This chain uses TRBV7-9 with TRBJ1-2; D gene ambiguous. The V gene's germline CDR1 is SEHNR and CDR2 FQNEAQ (reference sequence). Trimming stripped 2 bases from V and 5 bases from J, with 3 bases between. CDR3 length: 11 amino acids. CDR3 sequence reads: CASSLHYGYTF. The DNA for the CDR3 is TGTGCCAGCAGCTTACATTATGGCTACACCTTC.

The V gene is TRBV5-4, the J gene TRBJ2-2; D remains ambiguous. Germline V gene data show CDR1 as SGHNT and CDR2 as YYREEE (reference sequence). This CDR3 region has 15 residues. V was cut by 5 bases and J by 1 base, with 12 bases left in between. The CDR3 DNA reads TGTGCCAGCAGTCCCGGGCCCCTGAACACCGGGGAGCTGTTTTTT. This translates into CASSPGPLNTGELFF.

This clone has a single count. The rearrangement joins TRBV5-4 to TRBJ1-6, with D possibly being TRBD1 (5 bases). The V gene lost 3 bases and the J gene lost 6 bases, with 10 bases spanning the gap. Germline CDR1 is SGHNT and CDR2 is YYREEE (reference sequence). CDR3 length equals 14 residues. CDR3 loop: CASSSGPPNSPLHF. The CDR3, as DNA: TGTGCCAGCAGCTCGGGGCCCCCTAATTCACCCCTCCACTTT.

This sequence joins TRBV7-9 and TRBJ2-7, with 9 positions matching TRBD2. There are 16 residues in the CDR3. V shed 2 bases and J 4 bases; nucleotides not matched to a gene: 9. The germline gives CDR1 SEHNR, CDR2 FQNEAQ (reference sequence). The CDR3 DNA is TGTGCCAGCAGCTTACCCGAGCGGGGGGCGGTTTACGAGCAGTACTTC. This sequence encodes CASSLPERGAVYEQYF. Full variable domain (rest looked up from reference TRBV7-9 and TRBJ2-7): DTGVSQNPRHKITKRGQNVTFRCDPISEHNRLYWYRQTLGQGPEFLTYFQNEAQLEKSRLLSDRFSAERPKGSFSTLEIQRTEQGDSAMYLCASSLPERGAVYEQYFGPGTRLTVT.

V gene TRBV9 combines with J gene TRBJ1-4; possible D gene TRBD1, 5 bases. V lost 4 bases to trimming and J lost 0 bases, with 16 bases between them. This CDR3 region has 17 residues. Per the germline V gene, CDR1 is SGDLS and CDR2 is YYNGEE. The CDR3 sequence: CASSSYGGEPTNEKLFF. Here the CDR3 DNA reads TGTGCCAGCAGCTCCTATGGGGGGGAGCCAACTAATGAAAAACTGTTTTTT.

The chain couples TRBV4-1 to TRBJ2-2; D is unresolved. CDR3 length: 15 residues. V gave up 4 bases and J gave up 1 base, with 10 bases separating them. CDR1 MGHRA and CDR2 YSYEKL come from the germline V gene. CDR3 nucleotides: TGCGCCAGCAGCCGATCCAACCTGAACACCGGGGAGCTGTTTTTT. It is translated as CASSRSNLNTGELFF.

V is TRBV5-4 and J is TRBJ1-6; D perhaps matches TRBD1 (5 bases). V shed 0 bases and J shed 10 bases, with 17 bases lying between them. In germline, CDR1 is SGHNT, CDR2 YYREEE (reference sequence). The CDR3 contains 16 residues. The DNA for the CDR3 is TGTGCCAGCAGCTTGGGGGGCGGGGTCGAGGGATCACCCCTCCACTTT. It codes for CASSLGGGVEGSPLHF.

V is TRBV5-4 and J is TRBJ1-1; D might be TRBD1 (6 bases). CDR1 SGHNT and CDR2 YYREEE come from the germline V gene (reference sequence). Trimming removed 6 bases from V and 6 bases from J, with 18 bases in between. The CDR3 sequence is 14 residues long. DNA for the CDR3: TGTGCCAGCACCGCAAGGGGGGGGTTTTCTGAAGCTTTCTTT. As protein: CASTARGGFSEAFF.

This chain uses TRBV2 with TRBJ2-2; a possible D gene is TRBD2 (7 bases). This CDR3 has 15 residues. The V gene's germline CDR1 is SNHLY and CDR2 FYNNEI. The germline V and J ends were trimmed by 7 bases and 3 bases, with 15 bases remaining between them. The CDR3 DNA reads as TGTGCCAGCACCCTAATCGGGGGGCACACCGGGGAGCTGTTTTTT. Its protein is CASTLIGGHTGELFF.

The V gene is TRBV10-3, the J gene TRBJ2-3; the D gene is possibly TRBD1 (5 bases). This CDR3 contains 15 residues. Trimming shortened V by 5 bases and J by 0 bases, and 12 bases separated the two germline ends. Germline values: CDR1 ENHRY, CDR2 SYGVKD. CDR3 residues: CAISLSTESTDTQYF. The CDR3 coding sequence is TGTGCCATCAGTCTATCGACAGAGAGCACAGATACGCAGTATTTT.

The chain employs TRBV19 and TRBJ2-6, with D unresolved. The V gene's germline CDR1 is LNHDA and CDR2 SQIVND (reference sequence). CDR3 length: 15 residues. Deletions cut 3 bases from V and 2 bases from J, with 8 bases between. The CDR3 bases are TGTGCCAGTAGTATTATGTCGGCTGGGGCCAACGTCCTGACTTTC. This translates into CASSIMSAGANVLTF.

The chain combines TRBV21-1 with TRBJ2-2; the listed D gene, TRBD2, was not tested against the DNA. TRBV21-1 represents a pseudogene. There are 13 residues in the CDR3. The CDR3 sequence: CANLRGDTGELFF. The CDR3 DNA follows: TGTGCCAATCTAAGAGGTGACACCGGGGAGCTGTTTTTT.

The CDR3 DNA is TGTGCCAGCAGCGAAAGGGCCTACAGGGAATCAGATACGCAGTATTTT. Its translation: CASSERAYRESDTQYF. This chain joins TRBV2 and TRBJ2-3, with D tentatively TRBD1 (6 bases). V was shortened by 6 bases and J by 4 bases, with 20 bases between the two germline ends. CDR1 and CDR2 from the germline V gene are SNHLY and FYNNEI. The CDR3 consists of 16 residues.

The genes are TRBV7-2 and TRBJ2-5, with TRBD2 matching over 8 bases. This CDR3 contains 17 residues. V dropped 1 base and J dropped 3; count of bases not matched to a gene: 10. CDR1 is SGHTA, CDR2 FQGNSA, per germline. The CDR3: CASSLVADRGGKETQYF. The DNA for the CDR3 is TGTGCCAGCAGCTTAGTCGCTGATCGCGGGGGGAAAGAGACCCAGTACTTC.

The rearrangement joins TRBV19 to TRBJ2-7, with 7 nucleotides matching TRBD1. Germline loops: CDR1 LNHDA, CDR2 SQIVND (reference sequence). The junction had 10 bases not matched to a gene; V was cut back by 5 bases and J by 0 bases. CDR3 length: 16 amino acids. The CDR3 here is CASSPLGQSVSYEQYF. The CDR3 DNA is TGTGCCAGTAGTCCACTGGGACAGTCCGTCTCCTACGAGCAGTACTTC.

This chain links TRBV4-3 with TRBJ1-2, with TRBD1 as a possible D gene (5 bases). CDR1 and CDR2 from the germline V gene are LGHNA and YSLEER. The CDR3 length is 15 residues. V lost 0 bases to trimming and J lost 0 bases, with 8 bases between them. CDR3 DNA sequence: TGCGCCAGCAGCCAAGAGACAGCCCCTAACTATGGCTACACCTTC. This translates into CASSQETAPNYGYTF.

The rearrangement uses TRBV4-3 and TRBJ2-3, with 8 bases that match TRBD1. The CDR3 extends over 15 amino acids. V shed 0 bases, J shed 8 bases, and the junction held 7 bases outside the gene matches. The germline V gene encodes CDR1 LGHNA and CDR2 YSLEER. This CDR3 is CASSQDRQGLGTQYF. The CDR3 region has the DNA TGCGCCAGCAGCCAAGATAGACAGGGGTTGGGTACGCAGTATTTT.

The chain recombines TRBV4-1 with TRBJ2-7; 10 bases fit TRBD2. This CDR3 spans 16 amino acids. After removal of 1 base from V and 0 bases from J, the junction contained 3 bases not matched to a gene. Germline lookup yields CDR1 MGHRA and CDR2 YSYEKL. The CDR3 sequence: CASSQGSGGSSYEQYF. DNA of the CDR3: TGCGCCAGCAGCCAAGGTAGCGGGGGGTCCTCCTACGAGCAGTACTTC.